The 19 T cell receptor beta chains reported below all come from one sample, sequenced in a study of shared clonotypes between healthy human individuals (dated by TCRdb to about 2020). Libraries were prepared through the immunoSEQ multiplex PCR assay. The table comes from immuneACCESS by way of TCRdb, which keeps in-frame sequences with V and J called. Part of the clones is missing from these tables; in studies checked, under half for an unresolved V gene and the rest for unknown reasons. The sample data list over 850,000 clones, and roughly 74% of these were observed just once. The biggest ten clones account for 0.6% to 0.7% of the sample. The sample taken for sequencing was memory CD4+ T cells from PBMCs. Interpreted using the paper, the cell subset or site label stands for: CD45RA-negative fraction. These TCRs come from a young man in good health. Some clones in this sample may be carry-over from other donors' samples.

The chain recombines TRBV9 with TRBJ2-1; possibly TRBD1 for D (6 bases). V lost 4 bases to trimming and J lost 0 bases, with 8 bases between them. This CDR3 is built from 14 residues. CDR1 and CDR2 from the germline V gene are SGDLS and YYNGEE. DNA of the CDR3: TGTGCCAGCAGCCCACAGGGCTCCTACAATGAGCAGTTCTTC. The encoded protein is CASSPQGSYNEQFF.

The rearrangement uses TRBV19 and TRBJ2-7; TRBD1 agrees at 9 bases. Trimming removed 8 bases from V and 12 bases from J; junction bases left unmatched: 20. In germline, CDR1 is LNHDA, CDR2 SQIVND (reference sequence). The CDR3 is 15 residues long. This CDR3 is CASEGSGTGPRGRYF. DNA of the CDR3: TGTGCCAGTGAAGGTTCAGGGACAGGGCCCAGGGGTAGGTACTTC.

The V call is TRBV15, the J call TRBJ2-3, with 11 bases lining up with TRBD2. Germline V gene data show CDR1 as LNHNV and CDR2 as YYDKDF (reference sequence). The junction had 10 bases not matched to a gene; V was cut back by 3 bases and J by 5 bases. The CDR3 has 17 residues. CDR3 bases: TGTGCCACCAGCAGTCCCGGGGTAGCGGGAGGGAGAGATACGCAGTATTTT. The encoded protein is CATSSPGVAGGRDTQYF.

The chain recombines TRBV6-5 with TRBJ2-7, with TRBD1 matching 7 bases. The CDR3 has 15 residues. CDR1 is MNHEY and CDR2 is SVGAGI in the germline V gene. V lost 0 bases and J lost 6; bases outside the gene matches: 8. CDR3: CASSYSRGLPGEQYF. DNA for the CDR3: TGTGCCAGCAGTTACTCGAGGGGGCTCCCCGGCGAGCAGTACTTC.

V usage is TRBV21-1 and J usage is TRBJ2-5; the table's D call of TRBD2 was not tested on the DNA. TRBV21-1 is labeled a pseudogene. CDR3 length equals 13 residues. CDR3 DNA: TGTGCCAGCGGCGGGAGATACCAAGAGACCCAGTACTTC. Translation: CASGGRYQETQYF.

The chain couples TRBV27 to TRBJ1-5; unclear D gene. CDR3 length equals 15 residues. Trimming took off 2 bases at V and 7 bases at J, with 15 bases between the two ends. The germline gives CDR1 MNHEY, CDR2 SMNVEV (reference sequence). The CDR3 spells CASSLKRRAGQPQHF. CDR3 nucleotide sequence: TGTGCCAGCAGTTTAAAGAGGAGGGCCGGGCAGCCCCAGCATTTT.

The chain employs TRBV18 and TRBJ1-1; D gene ambiguous. CDR3 length equals 16 residues. Germline V gene sequence: CDR1 KGHSH, CDR2 LQKENI. Trimming shortened V by 0 bases and J by 6 bases, and 17 bases separated the two germline ends. The CDR3 DNA sequence: TGTGCCAGCTCACCACCTTCGGCCGGTGGGGTCGCTGAAGCTTTCTTT. As protein: CASSPPSAGGVAEAFF. Full variable domain (rest looked up from reference TRBV18 and TRBJ1-1): NAGVMQNPRHLVRRRGQEARLRCSPMKGHSHVYWYRQLPEEGLKFMVYLQKENIIDESGMPKERFSAEFPKEGPSILRIQQVVRGDSAAYFCASSPPSAGGVAEAFFGQGTRLTVV.

The genes are TRBV13 and TRBJ2-2; tentative D call: TRBD2 (5 bases). The germline V gene has CDR1 PRHDT and CDR2 FYEKMQ (reference sequence). V lost 5 bases and J 5 bases, leaving 12 bases between the germline ends. This CDR3 has 14 residues. The CDR3 loop is CASSITGETGELFF. In nucleotides, the CDR3 is TGTGCCAGCAGCATAACCGGGGAGACCGGGGAGCTGTTTTTT.

V is TRBV5-1 and J is TRBJ1-1; 11 nucleotides align to TRBD1. V shed 4 bases and J 0 bases; nucleotides not matched to a gene: 8. Germline-derived CDR1 and CDR2 are SGHRS and YFSETQ. The CDR3 runs 17 residues. CDR3 nucleotide sequence: TGCGCCAGCAGCACCGGACAGGGGGCGGGTATGAACACTGAAGCTTTCTTT. Protein: CASSTGQGAGMNTEAFF.

J is TRBJ1-2 and V is TRBV30, with 10 bases identical to TRBD1. Germline V gives CDR1 GTSNPN, CDR2 SVGIG (reference sequence). The length of the CDR3 is 14 residues. Losses at the gene ends were 2 bases for V and 7 bases for J; bases not matched to a gene: 7. This CDR3 reads CAWSPTTGGAGYTF. CDR3 DNA sequence: TGTGCCTGGAGTCCCACGACAGGGGGCGCTGGCTACACCTTC. Variable domain in full (rest from reference TRBV30 and TRBJ1-2): SQTIHQWPATLVQPVGSPLSLECTVEGTSNPNLYWYRQAAGRGLQLLFYSVGIGQISSEVPQNLSASRPQDRQFILSSKKLLLSDSGFYLCAWSPTTGGAGYTFGSGTRLTVV.

This chain connects TRBV19 to TRBJ1-1; 10 bases line up with TRBD1. There are 15 residues in the CDR3. Germline CDR1 and CDR2: LNHDA and SQIVND (reference sequence). V was clipped by 4 bases and J by 3 bases; unmatched bases: 5. The CDR3 nucleotides are TGTGCCAGTAGTAGTACGACAGGGGGCTACACTGAAGCTTTCTTT. Its translation is CASSSTTGGYTEAFF.

J is TRBJ2-1 and V is TRBV7-6, with 7 bases fitting TRBD1. V gave up 1 base and J gave up 4 bases; unmatched junction bases: 13. The CDR3 is 18 residues long. Germline V gene lookup returns CDR1 SGHVS and CDR2 FNYEAQ. CDR3 amino acids: CASSLGLRGNHPYNEQFF. The CDR3 region has the DNA TGTGCCAGCAGCTTAGGTCTCAGGGGGAATCACCCTTACAATGAGCAGTTCTTC. Based on the CDR3 plus reference TRBV7-6 and TRBJ2-1, the full variable domain is GAGVSQSPRYKVTKRGQDVALRCDPISGHVSLYWYRQALGQGPEFLTYFNYEAQQDKSGLPNDRFSAERPEGSISTLTIQRTEQRDSAMYRCASSLGLRGNHPYNEQFFGPGTRLTVL.

The rearrangement links TRBV6-1 to TRBJ2-7, with 7 bases that match TRBD2. Germline-derived CDR1 and CDR2 are MNHNS and SASEGT. This CDR3 has 16 amino acids. V shed 3 bases, J shed 2 bases, and the junction held 10 bases outside the gene matches. Here the CDR3 reads CASSDPPSGIPYEQYF. The CDR3 DNA reads TGTGCCAGCAGTGACCCTCCGAGCGGGATCCCCTACGAGCAGTACTTC.

The chain employs TRBV29-1 and TRBJ2-5; D remains unclear. This CDR3 has 12 amino acids. V lost 5 bases, J lost 1 base, and 8 bases lay in between. Per the germline V gene, CDR1 is SQVTM and CDR2 is ANQGSEA. The CDR3 is CSVWYLQETQYF. The CDR3 DNA reads as TGCAGCGTTTGGTACCTCCAAGAGACCCAGTACTTC. Drawing the rest from reference TRBV29-1 and TRBJ2-5, the complete variable domain is SAVISQKPSRDICQRGTSLTIQCQVDSQVTMMFWYRQQPGQSLTLIATANQGSEATYESGFVIDKFPISRPNLTFSTLTVSNMSPEDSSIYLCSVWYLQETQYFGPGTRLLVL.

The rearrangement joins TRBV19 to TRBJ2-6; D is undetermined. V was shortened by 7 bases and J by 0 bases, with 16 bases between the two germline ends. The CDR3 is 17 residues long. Per germline, CDR1 LNHDA and CDR2 SQIVND (reference sequence). In DNA form, the CDR3 reads TGTGCCAGTACTCATACCCCGGTCTTCTCTGGGGCCAACGTCCTGACTTTC. This codes for CASTHTPVFSGANVLTF.

The chain links TRBV11-3 to TRBJ2-7; possible D gene TRBD1, 6 bases. V shed 3 bases and J shed 2 bases, with 8 bases lying between them. Germline values: CDR1 SGHNT, CDR2 YENEEA. The CDR3 totals 13 residues. CDR3: CASSLGHPYEQYF. In nucleotides, the CDR3 is TGTGCCAGCAGCTTGGGACACCCCTACGAGCAGTACTTC.

CDR3 bases: TGTGCCAGCAGTACGGAGGCCCGGGGAAACATTCAGTACTTC. This translates into CASSTEARGNIQYF. This chain links TRBV2 with TRBJ2-4; maybe TRBD2 (5 bases). The CDR3 is made up of 14 amino acids. V was trimmed by 5 bases and J by 6 bases, leaving 14 bases between them. Germline values: CDR1 SNHLY, CDR2 FYNNEI.

The V and J genes are TRBV5-1 and TRBJ1-4; possible D gene TRBD1, 5 bases. Deletions cut 0 bases from V and 0 bases from J, with 12 bases between. Germline CDR1 is SGHRS and CDR2 is YFSETQ. The CDR3 contains 17 residues. As DNA, the CDR3 is TGCGCCAGCAGCTTGGCCACAGGACCCCCAACTAATGAAAAACTGTTTTTT. Translated: CASSLATGPPTNEKLFF.

The chain carries TRBV29-1 and TRBJ1-1; TRBD1 is a possible D gene (5 bases). V dropped 3 bases and J dropped 4 bases, with 9 bases sitting between them. Per germline, CDR1 SQVTM and CDR2 ANQGSEA. The CDR3 is made up of 12 amino acids. This chain's CDR3 is CSVDRVGTEAFF. CDR3 bases: TGCAGCGTTGACAGGGTTGGCACTGAAGCTTTCTTT.